This T cell receptor beta chain derives from a study of cytomegalovirus exposure and HLA in healthy donors. The study ran its PCR with 60 Vbeta and 13 Jbeta primers. Using immunoSEQ multiplex PCR, the repertoire was profiled, and TCRdb retains in-frame clones only, with some absent. The repertoire consists of some 130,000 clones, with roughly 78% occurring once and the leading ten covering more than 4.5%. Sequencing input: PBMCs. The source of this sequence is a man aged 25 to 40 in good health.

Here the CDR3 DNA reads TGTGCCAGCAGCTTAGACGGGGGCGGGGGCAATGAGCAGTTCTTC. This sequence encodes CASSLDGGGGNEQFF. The V call is TRBV7-2, the J call TRBJ2-1; weak D call: TRBD2 (7 bases). Between the trimmed V and J ends, which lost 1 base and 6 bases, there was a span of 13 bases. Germline CDR1 and CDR2: SGHTA and FQGNSA. The CDR3 length is 15 residues.